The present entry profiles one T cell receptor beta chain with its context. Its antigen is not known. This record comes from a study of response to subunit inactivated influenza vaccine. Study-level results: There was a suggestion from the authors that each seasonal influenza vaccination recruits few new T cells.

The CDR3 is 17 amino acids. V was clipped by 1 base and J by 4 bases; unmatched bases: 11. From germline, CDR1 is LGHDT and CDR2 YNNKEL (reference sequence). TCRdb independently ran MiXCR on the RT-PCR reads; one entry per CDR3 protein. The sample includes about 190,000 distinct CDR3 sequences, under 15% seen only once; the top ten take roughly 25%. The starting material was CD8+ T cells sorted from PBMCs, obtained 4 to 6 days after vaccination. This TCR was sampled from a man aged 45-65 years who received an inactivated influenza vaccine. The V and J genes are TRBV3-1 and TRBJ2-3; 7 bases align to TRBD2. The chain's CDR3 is CASSQGYLAERADTQYF. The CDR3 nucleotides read TGTGCCAGCAGCCAAGGATACCTAGCGGAGAGGGCAGATACGCAGTATTTT.